A selection of T cell receptor beta chains follows, all from one sample in a study of yellow fever vaccine responses in identical twins. From the RT-PCR reads, TCRdb called clonotypes with MiXCR, one entry per CDR3 protein. This table holds 30,000 to 40,000 distinct CDR3 sequences, roughly 60% found once. The specimen comprised T cells from blood (PBMCs), unsorted or a sorted subset (not recorded which), sampled before or after yellow fever vaccination (not recorded which). The receptors were sampled from a woman under 30 who received the yellow fever vaccine. Both conserved end residues are part of each CDR3. A D gene is named only where the DNA matches it firmly. Size is stated for part of the rows, as once, few or many counts, or as a class when the clone is expanded.

j_call: TRBJ2-3
clone_size: .
d_call: .
v_call: TRBV12-3/TRBV12-4
cdr3_aa: CASSSPTHDTQYF
cdr3_nt: TGTGCCAGCAGTTCCCCCACCCACGATACGCAGTATTTT

j_call: TRBJ2-1
clone_size: .
d_call: .
v_call: TRBV5-6
cdr3_aa: CASNSPLNEQFF
cdr3_nt: TGTGCCAGCAACAGCCCCCTCAATGAGCAGTTCTTC

j_call: TRBJ2-4
clone_size: .
d_call: TRBD2
v_call: TRBV6-2/TRBV6-3
cdr3_aa: CASSYSNVGTRGSKNIQYF
cdr3_nt: TGTGCCAGCAGTTACTCGAACGTCGGAACGCGGGGGTCCAAAAACATTCAGTACTTC

j_call: TRBJ2-3
clone_size: .
d_call: TRBD2
v_call: TRBV7-9
cdr3_aa: CASSWEGTFTDTQYF
cdr3_nt: TGTGCCAGCAGCTGGGAGGGGACTTTCACAGATACGCAGTATTTT

j_call: TRBJ1-4
clone_size: .
d_call: .
v_call: TRBV20-1
cdr3_aa: CSARDLSGVGYEKLFF
cdr3_nt: TGCAGTGCTAGAGATCTATCGGGCGTTGGGTATGAAAAACTGTTTTTT

j_call: TRBJ2-3
clone_size: .
d_call: TRBD2
v_call: TRBV12-3/TRBV12-4
cdr3_aa: CASSLAFGTSGLSDTQYF
cdr3_nt: TGTGCCAGCAGTTTAGCCTTCGGGACTAGCGGATTATCAGATACGCAGTATTTT

j_call: TRBJ2-4
clone_size: .
d_call: .
v_call: TRBV5-6
cdr3_aa: CASSAGTQNIQYF
cdr3_nt: TGTGCCAGCAGCGCCGGGACTCAAAACATTCAGTACTTC

j_call: TRBJ2-1
clone_size: .
d_call: TRBD1
v_call: TRBV12-3/TRBV12-4
cdr3_aa: CASSLDRRKQFF
cdr3_nt: TGTGCCAGCAGTTTGGACAGGCGTAAGCAGTTCTTC

j_call: TRBJ1-4
clone_size: few
d_call: .
v_call: TRBV11-2
cdr3_aa: CASSLGLGEKLFF
cdr3_nt: TGTGCCAGCAGCTTAGGTCTGGGCGAAAAACTGTTTTTT

j_call: TRBJ2-1
clone_size: .
d_call: .
v_call: TRBV2
cdr3_aa: CASSASLAPNNEQFF
cdr3_nt: TGTGCCAGCAGTGCCTCGCTAGCGCCTAACAATGAGCAGTTCTTC

j_call: TRBJ2-1
clone_size: few
d_call: .
v_call: TRBV29-1
cdr3_aa: CSGGGNEQFF
cdr3_nt: TGCAGCGGAGGGGGTAATGAGCAGTTCTTC